Here is one T cell receptor (beta chain) with its context. What this receptor recognizes is not known. No per-base quality is available; no much larger clone lies one base away. Including cysteine and phenylalanine, the CDR3 has 14 amino acids. The entry retains the CDR3 DNA only, 42 bases that are in frame from base 1. The germline V gene specifies KGHSH as CDR1 and LQKENI as CDR2. Trimming leaves V shorter by 3 bases and J shorter by 4 bases, with the junction holding 4 bases beyond the gene matches. The data belong to a study of blood T cell repertoires in COVID-19 (dated by TCRdb to about 2020). As for the study more broadly: Samples covering the acute and convalescent phases of COVID-19 were provided by collaborators in the United States, Italy and Spain. The material from the prospective study consisted of cDNA or gDNA derived from T cells, B-cell-depleted T cells, or PBMCs. Deeply sampled blood TCRbeta repertoires from subjects exposed to, actively infected with, or recovered from COVID-19 were included in the dataset. A freely available public database, intended as a resource for researchers studying the immune response to SARS-CoV-2, is where the repertoires were released. Samples came from the ongoing ImmuneRACE study (first 160 participants) plus 1,254 subjects from 6 global collaborators. Nearly every sample came with metadata listing a de-identified subject ID, COVID-19 status, age in years and sex. Where HLA class I and class II types were available, the types were taken from metadata supplied by the sample provider, not from assay-based typing.

The paper as a whole reports these results and caveats: Clinical and demographic metadata were provided uncurated, with the amount varying by source and participant.

The immunoSEQ Assay, a bias-controlled multiplex PCR, was used to amplify TCRbeta CDR3 regions from genomic DNA. In the source study's methods: The number of nucleated cells in each sample was estimated by amplification of reference gene primers within the assay. Sequence reads were collapsed and filtered to measure the absolute abundance of every unique TCRbeta CDR3 rearrangement. Productive Simpson clonality was computed per sample as the square root of Simpson's diversity index over productive rearrangements. As stored in TCRdb, this immuneACCESS dataset retains in-frame rearrangements with V and J assigned. A fraction of the clones does not appear; measured against another copy, unresolved V genes explain less than half of the discrepancy, and the remainder lacks a known reason. V, J and clone size reflect that table, while D and trimming were determined from the DNA. This sample gives just over 150,000 clones in total; more than 65% of them show up just once. Clones ranked in the top ten supply just over 9.5% of the sample.

Each collaborating institution followed its own protocols to collect whole blood in K2EDTA tubes. For TCRbeta analysis, collaborator samples were shipped as frozen whole blood, as isolated PBMCs, or as DNA extracted from either sample type. Input material: peripheral blood. The sequence came from a woman between 45 and 60 years old with acute or convalescent COVID-19. This receptor chain uses TRBV18 and TRBJ1-1, with 8 bases in between that match TRBD1. The CDR3 sequence is CASSPNTGGTEAFF. The DNA sequence follows: TGTGCCAGCTCACCCAATACAGGGGGCACTGAAGCTTTCTTT.